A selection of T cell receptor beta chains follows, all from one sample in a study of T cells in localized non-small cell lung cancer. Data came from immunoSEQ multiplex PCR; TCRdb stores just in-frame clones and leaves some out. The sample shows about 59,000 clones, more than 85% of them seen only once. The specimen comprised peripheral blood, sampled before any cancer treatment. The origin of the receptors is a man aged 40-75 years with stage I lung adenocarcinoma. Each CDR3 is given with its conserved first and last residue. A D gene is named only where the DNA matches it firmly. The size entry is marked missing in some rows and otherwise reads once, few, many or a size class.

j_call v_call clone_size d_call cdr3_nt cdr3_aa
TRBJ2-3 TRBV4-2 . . TGTGCCAGCAGCCAAGATGGGGTCAGGGCAGATACGCAGTATTTT CASSQDGVRADTQYF
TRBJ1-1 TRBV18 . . TGTGCCAGCTCACCATCAGGGAGAACTGAAGCTTTCTTT CASSPSGRTEAFF
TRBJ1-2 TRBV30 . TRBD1 TGTGCCTGGAGTCGCCGGGACAGGGGGCGCCGTGGCTACACCTTC CAWSRRDRGRRGYTF
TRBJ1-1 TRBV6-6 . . TGTGCCGGACACAACCCGAACACTGAAGCTTTCTTT CAGHNPNTEAFF
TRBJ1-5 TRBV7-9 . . TGTGCCAGCAGCTCTGGACCCGCAGGCAATCAGCCCCAGCATTTT CASSSGPAGNQPQHF
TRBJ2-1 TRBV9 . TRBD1 TGTGCCAGCAGCTCCCGACAGGGGTCGACTTGGGAAGAGCAGTTCTTC CASSSRQGSTWEEQFF
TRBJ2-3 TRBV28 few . TGTGCCAGCAGGACACCGGGCCCCAGGGATACGCAGTATTTT CASRTPGPRDTQYF
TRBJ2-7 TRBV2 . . TGTGCCAGCAGTGAAGCTTACGAGCAGTACTTC CASSEAYEQYF
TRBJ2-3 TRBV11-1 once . TGTGCCAGCACCGGGCGGCCTCCCGCAGATACGCAGTATTTT CASTGRPPADTQYF
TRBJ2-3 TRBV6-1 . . TGTGCCAGCAACGAGAGGGACTTCCACTCAGATACGCAGTATTTT CASNERDFHSDTQYF
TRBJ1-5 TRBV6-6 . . TGTGCCAGCAGACCCGTCGATCAGCCCCAGCATTTT CASRPVDQPQHF
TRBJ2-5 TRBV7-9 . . TGTGCCAGCAGCACCGAGGACAGCCCAGGGACCCAGTACTTC CASSTEDSPGTQYF
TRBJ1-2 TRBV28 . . TGTGCCAGCACCGTAAGGGACTACTATGGCTACACCTTC CASTVRDYYGYTF
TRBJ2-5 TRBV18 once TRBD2 TGTGCCAGCTCACCAAGTCTAGCGGGAGGAGAGACCCAGTACTTC CASSPSLAGGETQYF
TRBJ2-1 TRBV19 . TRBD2 TGTGCCAGTAGTATTGGAGTCAGTACTAGCGGAAGCGCTGGGCAGTTCTTC CASSIGVSTSGSAGQFF
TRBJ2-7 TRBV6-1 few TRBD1 TGTGCCAGCAGTATGACAGGGGGCAACGAGCAGTACTTC CASSMTGGNEQYF
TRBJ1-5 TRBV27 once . TGTGCCAGCAGTTTAGGGGCAGAGTATCAGCCCCAGCATTTT CASSLGAEYQPQHF
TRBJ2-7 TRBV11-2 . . TGTGCCAGCAGCTTAGAGGGAGGAGGGGCCTACGAGCAGTACTTC CASSLEGGGAYEQYF
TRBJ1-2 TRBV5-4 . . TGTGCCAGCAGCTTGCATACGGATGGCTACACCTTC CASSLHTDGYTF
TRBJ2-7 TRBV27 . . TGTGCCAGCAGTTCCCCGGGACTTAACTACGAGCAGTACTTC CASSSPGLNYEQYF
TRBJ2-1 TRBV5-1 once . TGCGCCAGCAGCTTGGGTGGGAGCTCCTACAATGAGCAGTTCTTC CASSLGGSSYNEQFF
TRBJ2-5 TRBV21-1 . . TGTGCCAGCAGCAAAAGGGCCGGGGGCGAGACCCAGTACTTC CASSKRAGGETQYF
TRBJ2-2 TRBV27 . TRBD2 TGTGCCAGCAGTTCCTGGACTAGCGGGAGGGCCGGCACCGGGGAGCTGTTTTTT CASSSWTSGRAGTGELFF
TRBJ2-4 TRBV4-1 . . TGCGCCAGCAGCCAAGTCGGGGGGCTGCCCAAAAACATTCAGTACTTC CASSQVGGLPKNIQYF
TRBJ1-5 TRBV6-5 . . TGTGCCAGCAGTGCGAGAGAGGCTTTAGGTCAGCCCCAGCATTTT CASSAREALGQPQHF
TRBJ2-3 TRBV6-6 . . TGTGCCAGCAGTTACGCAAGGACGGCGGATACGCAGTATTTT CASSYARTADTQYF
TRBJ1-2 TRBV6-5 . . TGTGCCAGCAGCTTACAGTTTGAGGGGGGCTACACCTTC CASSLQFEGGYTF
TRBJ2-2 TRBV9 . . TGTGCCAGCAGCGTACTAAGGAACACCGGGGAGCTGTTTTTT CASSVLRNTGELFF
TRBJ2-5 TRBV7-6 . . TGTGCCAGCAGCTTAGGTCTACCGGACTTCCCTCCCGAGACCCAGTACTTC CASSLGLPDFPPETQYF
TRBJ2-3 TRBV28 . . TGTGCCAGCAGTTTCGCGAAATGGCTAGCGAGGGGGGCAGATACGCAGTATTTT CASSFAKWLARGADTQYF
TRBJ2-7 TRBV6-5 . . TGTGCCAGCAGTTCCCCGGACAGTTCCTATATCCACGAGCAGTACTTC CASSSPDSSYIHEQYF
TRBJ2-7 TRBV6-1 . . TGTGCCAGCAGTGTCGGAGGGGGCTTATCCTACGAGCAGTACTTC CASSVGGGLSYEQYF
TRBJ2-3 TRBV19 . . TGTGCCAGTAGTATAGATTCGATAGGGCTCGGATATACGCAGTATTTT CASSIDSIGLGYTQYF
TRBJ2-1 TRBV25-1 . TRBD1 TGTGCCAGCAGTGAATCCCTGGACAGGGAAGGTCAGGATGAGCAGTTCTTC CASSESLDREGQDEQFF
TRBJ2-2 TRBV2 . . TGTGCCAGCAGAATCAGGGTGGACGGGGAGCTGTTTTTT CASRIRVDGELFF
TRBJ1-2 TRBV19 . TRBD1 TGTGCCAGTAGTCCCAGATGGACAGGAACGACTGGGGATGGCTACACCTTC CASSPRWTGTTGDGYTF